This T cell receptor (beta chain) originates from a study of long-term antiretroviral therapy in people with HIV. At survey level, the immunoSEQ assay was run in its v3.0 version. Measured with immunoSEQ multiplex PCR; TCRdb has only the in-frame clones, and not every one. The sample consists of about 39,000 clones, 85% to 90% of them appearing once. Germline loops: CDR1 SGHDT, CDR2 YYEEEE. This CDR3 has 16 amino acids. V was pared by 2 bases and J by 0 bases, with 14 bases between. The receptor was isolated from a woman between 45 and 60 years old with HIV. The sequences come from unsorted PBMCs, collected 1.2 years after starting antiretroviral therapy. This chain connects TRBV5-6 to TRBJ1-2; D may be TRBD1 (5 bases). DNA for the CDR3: TGTGCCAGCAGCTTTGGGGCAGGGACTACTAACTATGGCTACACCTTC. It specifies CASSFGAGTTNYGYTF.